This section outlines one T cell receptor beta chain sequence together with its context. Its specificity is unknown. Profiling relied on immunoSEQ multiplex PCR, and the TCRdb table lists in-frame clones only, not all of them. Of about 130,000 clones in the sample, around 87% were seen once. This specimen comes from a study of T cell responses to AZD1222 COVID-19 vaccine. Study overall: Both about-4-week and about-12-week second-dose recipients were combined. Study-wide results and limits: The breadth and depth of Spike-specific TCRs increased once two AZD1222 doses had been given. The study identified only a handful of AZD1222 recipients as seropositive at baseline. Clonal diversity may have been underestimated in mostly white British donors.

There are 15 residues in the CDR3. The V end was cut by 2 bases, the J end by 6 bases, with 14 bases between. The germline V gene has CDR1 MDHEN and CDR2 SYDVKM. This clonotype was sampled from an adult in good health. The sample in question was peripheral blood, obtained on day 0 of AZD1222 vaccination. The genes are TRBV28 and TRBJ1-5, with D maybe TRBD1 (5 bases). For the CDR3, the DNA is TGTGCCAGCAGTTTAATCGTGTCAGGGACTCAGCCCCAGCATTTT. This gives the protein CASSLIVSGTQPQHF.